The 20 T cell receptor beta chains presented below share a single source sample, sequenced in a study of low-dose radiotherapy and immunotherapy resistance in tumors. Time point indicated: after trial treatment. The sample's treatment: LDRT plus nivolumab, ipilimumab, low-dose cyclophosphamide and aspirin (RACIN trial). TRAV and TRBV primers primed cDNA for both TCRalpha and TCRbeta. Using a constant-region primer together with a V-primer adapter, TCRs were subjected to 20 PCR cycles of amplification. Each CDR3 protein gets one entry after TCRdb re-called the reads with MiXCR. The table lists tens of thousands of distinct CDR3 sequences, less than 30% of them singletons, with around 10% in the top ten. The starting material was PBMCs, obtained after low-dose radiotherapy plus immunotherapy. All receptors derive from a male donor with prostate cancer.

This clonotype has at least ten counts. The chain employs TRBV5-4 and TRBJ2-3, with TRBD2 matching 14 bases. Germline assignment: CDR1 SGHNT and CDR2 YYREEE (reference sequence). The CDR3 contains 15 residues. The V gene end was trimmed by 3 bases and the J gene end by 6 bases; junction bases not matched to a gene: 3. Here the CDR3 reads CASSSTSGGGDTQYF. DNA for the CDR3: TGTGCCAGCAGCTCGACTAGCGGGGGGGGTGATACGCAGTATTTT.

The chain is built from TRBV7-8 and TRBJ2-1; no clear D gene. Deletions cut 6 bases from V and 5 bases from J, with 17 bases between. Per germline, CDR1 SGHVS and CDR2 FQNEAQ. There are 15 residues in the CDR3. The CDR3 bases are TGTGCCAGCAGTCCTACGGTAGGCAGAAACAATGAGCAGTTCTTC. Protein product: CASSPTVGRNNEQFF.

This clonotype ranks as medium-sized. The germline gene is not matched at one end of the junction; a read error may be the cause. This chain uses TRBV5-4 with TRBJ1-2, with D perhaps matching TRBD1 (6 bases). This CDR3 is built from 13 residues. Germline V lookup: CDR1 SGHNT, CDR2 YYREEE (reference sequence). CDR3 sequence reads: CASSQGGNYGYTF. CDR3 in DNA: TGCGCCAGCAGTCAAGGGGGAAACTATGGCTACACCTTC.

Worth noting for this clonotype: This likely reflects a read error, since a far larger clone is one base away. The chain combines TRBV7-2 with TRBJ2-5; maybe TRBD2 (6 bases). The CDR3 has 16 amino acids. Germline CDR1 and CDR2: SGHTA and FQGNSA. The germline V and J ends were trimmed by 2 bases and 11 bases, with 24 bases remaining between them. The CDR3 region has the DNA TGTGCCAGCAGCTTAAATCCATCTGGGACTGGGAATGAGCAGTACTTC. The encoded protein is CASSLNPSGTGNEQYF.

This clonotype came up many times. This chain connects TRBV14 to TRBJ2-7; D possibly corresponds to TRBD1 (6 bases). The CDR3 is 18 residues long. V lost 3 bases and J lost 4, with 25 bases in between. Looked up from germline, CDR1 is SGHDN and CDR2 is FVKESK. For the CDR3, the DNA is TGTGCCAGCAGCCAGGACCCCTTCGGGCGCCGCAGGGGTTACGAGCAGTACTTC. Translation gives CASSQDPFGRRRGYEQYF.

The table lists this clonotype with many counts. This chain connects TRBV28 to TRBJ2-5, with D possibly being TRBD2 (5 bases). Trimming shortened V by 6 bases and J by 1 base, and 15 bases separated the two germline ends. From germline, CDR1 is MDHEN and CDR2 SYDVKM. The CDR3 has 15 residues. CDR3 loop: CASSPRSGVQETQYF. As DNA, the CDR3 is TGTGCCAGCAGCCCAAGGTCCGGGGTCCAAGAGACCCAGTACTTC. Based on the CDR3 plus reference TRBV28 and TRBJ2-5, the full variable domain is DVKVTQSSRYLVKRTGEKVFLECVQDMDHENMFWYRQDPGLGLRLIYFSYDVKMKEKGDIPEGYSVSREKKERFSLILESASTNQTSMYLCASSPRSGVQETQYFGPGTRLLVL.

This clonotype was observed at least ten times. The chain recombines TRBV6-2 or TRBV6-3 with TRBJ2-1; the match to TRBD2 covers 7 bases. This CDR3 is built from 14 residues. Trimming took 7 bases from V and 4 from J; bases not matched to a gene: 7. Germline CDR1 is MNHEY and CDR2 is SVGEGT. The CDR3 coding sequence is TGTGCCAGCATCCTAAGCGGGACTTACAATGAGCAGTTCTTC. Amino acids: CASILSGTYNEQFF.

The chain links TRBV2 to TRBJ1-2; D is ambiguous. The CDR3 length is 16 residues. V was cut by 6 bases and J by 4 bases, with 21 bases left in between. Germline-derived CDR1 and CDR2 are SNHLY and FYNNEI. CDR3 in DNA: TGTGCCAGCAGGCCTTTGACGCCTTCGATGGGCTATGGCTACACCTTC. Translated: CASRPLTPSMGYGYTF.

There are many counts of this clonotype. A far larger clone differs by one base, so this is likely a read error. The chain recombines TRBV9 with TRBJ2-7; 9 bases are a match to TRBD2. V dropped 1 base and J dropped 7; count of bases not matched to a gene: 12. This CDR3 comprises 16 residues. The germline CDR1 and CDR2 sequences are SGDLS and YYNGEE. CDR3 loop: CASSVLPSGMFYEQYF. Written as DNA, the CDR3 is TGTGCCAGCAGCGTACTGCCTAGCGGGATGTTCTATGAGCAGTACTTC.

This clonotype was seen more than once but under ten times. Only one base separates this from a far larger clonotype, so it likely reflects a read error. The V call is TRBV6-5, the J call TRBJ1-1; D is perhaps TRBD1 (5 bases). CDR3 size: 15 residues. Looked up from germline, CDR1 is MNHEY and CDR2 is SVGAGI. Written as DNA, the CDR3 is TGTGCCAGCAGTTTCGCGAGGGGCGCGAACACTGGAGCTTTCTTT. Residues: CASSFARGANTGAFF.

This clonotype was recorded at least ten times. The V and J genes are TRBV6-5 and TRBJ1-1; 9 nucleotides line up with TRBD1. In germline, CDR1 is MNHEY, CDR2 SVGAGI. This CDR3 contains 16 residues. The junction had 8 bases not matched to a gene; V was cut back by 5 bases and J by 1 base. The chain's CDR3 is CASSPTGGSTNTEAFF. CDR3 nucleotide sequence: TGTGCCAGCAGTCCCACAGGGGGCTCAACGAACACTGAAGCTTTCTTT.

This clonotype was counted ten times or more. This chain connects TRBV29-1 to TRBJ2-7; 7 bases align to TRBD1. V lost 4 bases to trimming and J lost 3 bases; unmatched junction nucleotides: 27. From germline, CDR1 is SQVTM and CDR2 ANQGSEA. This CDR3 comprises 20 residues. The chain's CDR3 is CSVAGLIQGQDQAGVYEQYF. The CDR3 region has the DNA TGCAGCGTTGCGGGGCTTATACAAGGACAGGACCAAGCTGGGGTCTACGAGCAGTACTTC.

This clonotype was picked up many times. The rearrangement links TRBV11-2 to TRBJ1-6; no reliable D call. V lost 5 bases, J lost 5 bases, and 4 bases lay in between. Germline values: CDR1 SGHAT, CDR2 FQNNGV. The CDR3 spans 12 residues. CDR3 sequence reads: CASSAHNSPLHF. CDR3 sequence (DNA): TGTGCCAGCAGCGCCCATAATTCACCCCTCCACTTT.

This clonotype was counted many times. The chain joins TRBV14 to TRBJ2-7; D gene unclear. From germline, CDR1 is SGHDN and CDR2 FVKESK. The CDR3 contains 15 residues. Trimming left V 4 bases short and J 2 bases short, with 15 bases between. The CDR3 protein is CASSPGEALPYEQYF. The CDR3 DNA sequence: TGTGCCAGCAGCCCGGGTGAGGCCCTGCCCTACGAGCAGTACTTC.

On this clonotype: The junction departs from germline at one end; a sequencing error may be responsible. The chain has TRBV9 and TRBJ2-7, with D tentatively TRBD1 (6 bases). Germline lookup yields CDR1 SGDLS and CDR2 YYNGEE. The CDR3 is 13 amino acids. The CDR3 DNA is TGTGCCAGCAGCGTACGGACAGCCTACGAGCGGTACTTC. Translation gives CASSVRTAYERYF.

At least ten counts were recorded for this clonotype. This chain joins TRBV6-2 or TRBV6-3 and TRBJ2-1; D is perhaps TRBD1 or TRBD2 (5 bases each). Germline V gene sequence: CDR1 MNHEY, CDR2 SVGEGT. V shed 9 bases and J shed 7 bases, with 22 bases lying between them. The CDR3 has 15 amino acids. This CDR3 reads CASGGRVRSTNEQFF. The CDR3 nucleotides read TGTGCCAGTGGGGGACGAGTACGTTCTACTAATGAGCAGTTCTTC.

Many counts were recorded for this clonotype. An end of the junction does not agree with germline; a read error may underlie this. The V gene is TRBV5-3, the J gene TRBJ1-1; D is uncertain. TRBV5-3 is an open reading frame whose function is uncertain. The CDR3 is made up of 13 amino acids. The CDR3 here is CASSLVQHTEAFF. In DNA, the CDR3 is TGCGCCAGCAGCTTGGTACAGCACACTGAAGCTTTCTTT.

In its sample, this clonotype was seen many times. The chain's CDR3 is CASSQGTSGVNEQFF. In nucleotides, the CDR3 is TGTGCCAGCAGCCAGGGGACTAGCGGGGTCAATGAGCAGTTCTTC. V and J are TRBV6-5 and TRBJ2-1; TRBD2 matches 13 bases. V lost 6 bases, J lost 6 bases, and 5 bases stayed unmatched. Germline V lookup: CDR1 MNHEY, CDR2 SVGAGI. The CDR3 is 15 amino acids.

The CDR3 region is CASSLERGGVNEQFF. CDR3 nucleotides: TGCGCCAGCAGCTTGGAGCGGGGGGGGGTGAATGAGCAGTTCTTC. The chain couples TRBV5-1 to TRBJ2-1; 10 bases agree with TRBD2. The V gene's germline CDR1 is SGHRS and CDR2 YFSETQ. CDR3 length: 15 residues. The trim removed 0 bases at V and 7 bases at J, leaving 4 bases unmatched.

In its sample, this clonotype is medium-sized (0.01 to 0.1%). The V gene is TRBV6-2 or TRBV6-3, the J gene TRBJ2-1; TRBD2 matches at 12 bases. The CDR3 extends over 13 amino acids. V lost 6 bases to trimming and J lost 6 bases; unmatched junction nucleotides: 0. The germline CDR1 and CDR2 sequences are MNHEY and SVGEGT. CDR3 sequence reads: CASRTSGSNEQFF. The CDR3 coding sequence is TGTGCCAGCAGGACTAGCGGGAGCAATGAGCAGTTCTTC.